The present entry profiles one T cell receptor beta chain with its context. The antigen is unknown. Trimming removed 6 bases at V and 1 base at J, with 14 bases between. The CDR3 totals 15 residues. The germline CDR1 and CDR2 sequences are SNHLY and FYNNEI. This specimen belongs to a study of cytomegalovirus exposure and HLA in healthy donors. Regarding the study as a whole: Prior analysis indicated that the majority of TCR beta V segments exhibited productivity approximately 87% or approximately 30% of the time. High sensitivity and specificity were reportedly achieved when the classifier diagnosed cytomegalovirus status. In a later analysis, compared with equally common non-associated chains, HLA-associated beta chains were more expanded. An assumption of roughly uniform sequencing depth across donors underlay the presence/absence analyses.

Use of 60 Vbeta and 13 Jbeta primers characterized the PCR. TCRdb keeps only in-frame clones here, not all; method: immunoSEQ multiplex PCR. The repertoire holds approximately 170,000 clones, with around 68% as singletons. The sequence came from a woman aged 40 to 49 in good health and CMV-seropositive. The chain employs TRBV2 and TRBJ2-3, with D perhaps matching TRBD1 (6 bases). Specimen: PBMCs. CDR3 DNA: TGTGCCAGCAGCCGCTTAGGGGGAGGCACAGATACGCAGTATTTT. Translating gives CASSRLGGGTDTQYF.